One and the same sample provided the 20 T cell receptor beta chains below, sequenced in a study of blood T cells in healthy people across ages. Through a sample-barcoded 5' primer and a J-beta primer mix, a second PCR was run for 7 to 11 cycles. TCRdb used MiXCR to reprocess the 5' RACE reads, holding one entry per CDR3 protein. Of 1.2 million to 1.5 million distinct CDR3 sequences listed, 42% are singletons. The sequencing input was blood. The receptors here all came from a woman between 18 and 29 years old in good health.

The chain recombines TRBV27 with TRBJ2-7; 10 bases agree with TRBD1. Germline CDR1 and CDR2: MNHEY and SMNVEV (reference sequence). With 5 bases clipped from V and 4 bases from J, the junction kept 8 bases outside the gene matches. The CDR3 consists of 15 residues. CDR3 sequence: CASSLGTGDLYEQYF. The CDR3 DNA is TGTGCCAGCAGTCTCGGGACAGGGGATTTGTACGAGCAGTACTTC.

The chain is built from TRBV12-3 or TRBV12-4 and TRBJ2-4; TRBD2 aligns across 11 bases. The J segment lost 1 base and the V segment lost 3 bases, leaving 14 bases of the junction unmatched. CDR3 length equals 20 residues. In DNA, the CDR3 is TGTGCCAGCAGTTTCCCCTTTACTAGCGGGAGCCCCGAGGCCAAAAACATTCAGTACTTC. Translation gives CASSFPFTSGSPEAKNIQYF.

The J gene is TRBJ1-2, the V gene TRBV12-3 or TRBV12-4, with D unresolved. Between the trimmed V and J ends, which lost 6 bases and 10 bases, there was a span of 15 bases. This CDR3 spans 12 amino acids. This CDR3 reads CASSRPPGAYTF. CDR3 sequence (DNA): TGTGCCAGCAGCCGTCCGCCCGGTGCCTACACCTTC.

This chain connects TRBV4-1 to TRBJ1-4; a possible D gene is TRBD1 (6 bases). Looked up from germline, CDR1 is MGHRA and CDR2 is YSYEKL. The ends were cut back, 0 bases at V and 3 bases at J, with 11 bases in the middle. CDR3 length equals 16 residues. CDR3 bases: TGCGCCAGCAGCCAAGACAACAGGGTTGCTAATGAAAAACTGTTTTTT. This encodes CASSQDNRVANEKLFF.

This chain uses TRBV20-1 with TRBJ1-1; D is undetermined. From germline, CDR1 is DFQATT and CDR2 SNEGSKA (reference sequence). Between the trimmed V and J ends, which lost 0 bases and 1 base, there was a span of 12 bases. CDR3 length: 15 residues. The DNA for the CDR3 is TGCAGTGCTAGAGATTTCGGATCAGGGAACACTGAAGCTTTCTTT. It yields the protein CSARDFGSGNTEAFF.

The chain has TRBV2 and TRBJ2-3; 11 positions match TRBD1. The germline CDR1 and CDR2 sequences are SNHLY and FYNNEI. The CDR3 loop spans 14 amino acids. The trim removed 11 bases at V and 1 base at J, leaving 5 bases unmatched. CDR3 coding DNA: TGTGCCGATTTGGACAGGGGGCGCACAGATACGCAGTATTTT. Encoded protein: CADLDRGRTDTQYF.

This chain links TRBV7-9 with TRBJ1-1; 9 bases line up with TRBD1. The CDR3 consists of 18 residues. V trimming: 1 base; J trimming: 0 bases; junction bases outside the gene matches: 9. CDR1 and CDR2 from the germline V gene are SEHNR and FQNEAQ (reference sequence). The CDR3 loop is CASSLDRGQGPMNTEAFF. In nucleotides, the CDR3 is TGTGCCAGCAGCTTAGATAGGGGACAGGGACCCATGAACACTGAAGCTTTCTTT.

This clonotype was counted between two and nine times. This chain connects TRBV12-5 to TRBJ1-2; 7 nucleotides agree with TRBD1. The CDR3 spans 15 residues. From germline, CDR1 is LGHNT and CDR2 FRNRAP. V shed 6 bases and J 6 bases; nucleotides not matched to a gene: 13. The CDR3 nucleotides are TGTGCTAGTGGCTTTTCTCCTGGGCAGGGGGATGGCTACACCTTC. Its translation is CASGFSPGQGDGYTF.

This CDR3 reads CAISGGQGPYEQYF. DNA of the CDR3: TGTGCCATCAGTGGGGGACAGGGACCCTACGAGCAGTACTTC. The V call is TRBV10-3, the J call TRBJ2-7, with TRBD1 matching over 9 bases. The V gene's germline CDR1 is ENHRY and CDR2 SYGVKD. The CDR3 spans 14 residues. After removal of 4 bases from V and 2 bases from J, the junction contained 3 bases not matched to a gene.

This sequence joins TRBV9 and TRBJ1-6; D remains ambiguous. Trimming cost V 4 bases and J 0 bases, with 14 bases left between them. The CDR3 is made up of 17 amino acids. Germline CDR1 reads SGDLS; CDR2 reads YYNGEE. In DNA form, the CDR3 reads TGTGCCAGCAGCCTCCAGGATGCCAGCTCCTATAATTCACCCCTCCACTTT. Protein product: CASSLQDASSYNSPLHF.

This clonotype was seen many times. At one end the junction does not follow the germline gene, possibly because of a read error. This rearrangement joins TRBV3-1 to TRBJ2-1, with TRBD2 matching 7 bases. This CDR3 comprises 13 residues. Germline V gives CDR1 LGHDT, CDR2 YNNKEL (reference sequence). In DNA, the CDR3 is TGTGCCAGCAGTCAAGGGAGGGGCAATGAGCAGTTCTTC. Its protein is CASSQGRGNEQFF.

The J gene is TRBJ2-5, the V gene TRBV6-5; 9 positions agree with TRBD1. With 8 bases clipped from V and 5 bases from J, the junction kept 9 bases outside the gene matches. Germline CDR1 MNHEY, CDR2 SVGAGI. The CDR3 spans 14 residues. The CDR3 DNA reads TGTGCCAGCGCCGGGACAGGGAAAAAGGAGACCCAGTACTTC. It encodes CASAGTGKKETQYF.

The V and J genes are TRBV4-1 and TRBJ1-2, with D perhaps TRBD1 (6 bases). CDR1 is MGHRA and CDR2 is YSYEKL in the germline V gene. The CDR3 covers 17 residues. Trimming pared 4 bases from V and 4 bases from J, leaving 22 bases between. Here the CDR3 reads CASSLLHPGGGSYGYTF. CDR3 DNA: TGCGCCAGCAGCCTTCTCCATCCGGGGGGCGGAAGCTATGGCTACACCTTC.

The V call is TRBV3-1, the J call TRBJ2-4; TRBD1 matches 9 bases. This CDR3 comprises 17 residues. The junction had 6 bases not matched to a gene; V was cut back by 2 bases and J by 1 base. Germline V CDR1 and CDR2: LGHDT, YNNKEL (reference sequence). Written as DNA, the CDR3 is TGTGCCAGCAGCCAACAAATCGACAGGGGGGCCAAAAACATTCAGTACTTC. This gives the protein CASSQQIDRGAKNIQYF. The full variable domain, rest sourced from reference TRBV3-1 and TRBJ2-4, is DTAVSQTPKYLVTQMGNDKSIKCEQNLGHDTMYWYKQDSKKFLKIMFSYNNKELIINETVPNRFSPKSPDKAHLNLHINSLELGDSAVYFCASSQQIDRGAKNIQYFGAGTRLSVL.

This clonotype was counted a few times. This CDR3 reads CSASKAGTRGNTGELFF. The CDR3 bases are TGCAGTGCTAGTAAGGCGGGGACAAGGGGAAACACCGGGGAGCTGTTTTTT. V gene TRBV20-1 combines with J gene TRBJ2-2; D may be TRBD1 or TRBD2 (6 bases each). V gave up 3 bases and J gave up 2 bases, with 19 bases separating them. The CDR3 has 17 amino acids. CDR1 DFQATT and CDR2 SNEGSKA come from the germline V gene (reference sequence).

This clonotype came up a few times. The chain couples TRBV13 to TRBJ2-7, with D uncertain. The CDR3 length is 13 residues. CDR1 and CDR2 (germline): PRHDT, FYEKMQ (reference sequence). V was clipped by 1 base and J by 6 bases, with 10 bases between them. CDR3 DNA sequence: TGTGCCAGCAGCTTAGAGGATCAACGCGAGCAGTACTTC. Its translation: CASSLEDQREQYF.

The gene calls are TRBV4-1 and TRBJ1-1; 12 bases agree with TRBD1. The CDR3 is 20 amino acids. V was clipped by 1 base and J by 0 bases; unmatched bases: 12. Looked up from germline, CDR1 is MGHRA and CDR2 is YSYEKL. The CDR3 nucleotides are TGCGCCAGCAGCCAAGGGGCCGGGACAGGGGGCGCATGGTTGAACACTGAAGCTTTCTTT. Residues: CASSQGAGTGGAWLNTEAFF.

This clonotype has a handful of counts. The chain is built from TRBV4-1 and TRBJ1-5, with a tentative D call TRBD1 (6 bases). Trimming removed 0 bases at V and 2 bases at J, with 17 bases between. The CDR3 has 18 amino acids. Germline CDR1 MGHRA, CDR2 YSYEKL. CDR3 nucleotides: TGCGCCAGCAGCCAAGATGGGGGGGCTTCCGGCGGCAATCAGCCCCAGCATTTT. Its protein product is CASSQDGGASGGNQPQHF.

This clonotype was counted a few times. This chain joins TRBV13 and TRBJ2-1; 13 bases are a match to TRBD2. Trimming at V came to 5 bases and at J to 6 bases, leaving 4 bases not matched to a gene. Germline V lookup: CDR1 PRHDT, CDR2 FYEKMQ (reference sequence). This CDR3 is 15 amino acids long. CDR3 DNA sequence: TGTGCCAGCAGCCCCGGGACTAGCGGGACCAATGAGCAGTTCTTC. Its protein product is CASSPGTSGTNEQFF.

The rearrangement joins TRBV7-6 to TRBJ1-4, with 7 bases aligning to TRBD1. The germline V gene has CDR1 SGHVS and CDR2 FNYEAQ. V was clipped by 5 bases and J by 4 bases; unmatched bases: 7. This CDR3 has 15 residues. CDR3 bases: TGTGCCAGCAGCCACCGGACAGGCGTTAATGAAAAACTGTTTTTT. This encodes CASSHRTGVNEKLFF. Full variable domain (rest looked up from reference TRBV7-6 and TRBJ1-4): GAGVSQSPRYKVTKRGQDVALRCDPISGHVSLYWYRQALGQGPEFLTYFNYEAQQDKSGLPNDRFSAERPEGSISTLTIQRTEQRDSAMYRCASSHRTGVNEKLFFGSGTQLSVL.